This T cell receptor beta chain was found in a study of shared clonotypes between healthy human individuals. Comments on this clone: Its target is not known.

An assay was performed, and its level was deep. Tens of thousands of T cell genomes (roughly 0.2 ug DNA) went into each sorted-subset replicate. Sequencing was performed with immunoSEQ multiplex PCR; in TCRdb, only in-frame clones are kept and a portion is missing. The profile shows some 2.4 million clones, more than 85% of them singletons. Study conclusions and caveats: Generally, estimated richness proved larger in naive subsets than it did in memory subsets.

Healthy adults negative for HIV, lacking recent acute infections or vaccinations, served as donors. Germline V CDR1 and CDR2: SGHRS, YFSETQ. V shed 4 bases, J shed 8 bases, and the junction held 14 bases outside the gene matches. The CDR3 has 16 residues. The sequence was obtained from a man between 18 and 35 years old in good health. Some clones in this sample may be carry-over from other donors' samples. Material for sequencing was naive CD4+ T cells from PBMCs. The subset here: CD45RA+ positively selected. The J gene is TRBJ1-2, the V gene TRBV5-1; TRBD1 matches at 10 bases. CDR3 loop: CASSLPGGTGANGYTF. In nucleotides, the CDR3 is TGCGCCAGCAGCCTACCCGGTGGGACAGGGGCCAACGGCTACACCTTC.